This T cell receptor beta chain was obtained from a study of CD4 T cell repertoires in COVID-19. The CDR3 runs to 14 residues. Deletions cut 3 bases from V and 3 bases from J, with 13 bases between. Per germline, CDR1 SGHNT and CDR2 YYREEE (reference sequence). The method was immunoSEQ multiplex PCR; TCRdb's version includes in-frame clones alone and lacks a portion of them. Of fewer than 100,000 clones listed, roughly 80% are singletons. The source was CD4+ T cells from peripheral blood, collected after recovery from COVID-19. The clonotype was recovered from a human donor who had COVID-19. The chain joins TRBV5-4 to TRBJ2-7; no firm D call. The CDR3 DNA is TGTGCCAGCAGCTCGGAGAAGAACTACTACGAGCAGTACTTC. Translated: CASSSEKNYYEQYF.